The clone carrying this TCR beta chain was counted only a few times. The antigen remains undetermined. Trimming shortened V by 4 bases and J by 4 bases, and 7 bases separated the two germline ends. This CDR3 is built from 12 residues. The germline gives CDR1 SEHNR, CDR2 FQNEAQ (reference sequence). The data belong to a study of OX40 agonist ivuxolimab in advanced cancers. For the study at large: Prior anti-PD-1, anti-PD-L1 or anti-CTLA-4 therapy did not bar entry, and about 40% had some.

Study outcomes and limitations: CD8+ T cells were the subset that, on average, had more expanded clones than CD4+.

Only in-frame clones appear in the TCRdb table, and some are missing; sequencing was by immunoSEQ multiplex PCR. The sample shows about 17,000 clones, over 75% of them seen only once. The gene calls are TRBV7-9 and TRBJ1-1; no clear D. Sequences were derived from CD4+ or CD8+ T cells sorted from blood, sampled in a trial of the OX40 agonist ivuxolimab. This TCR was sampled from an adult with an advanced solid tumor such as melanoma, head and neck, liver or kidney cancer. The CDR3 is CASSSALTEAFF. In DNA, the CDR3 is TGTGCCAGCAGCTCTGCACTCACTGAAGCTTTCTTT.